The sequence of this T cell receptor (beta chain) was determined in a study of control samples from healthy donors and cancer patients. The CDR3 runs 14 residues. Per germline, CDR1 MNHEY and CDR2 SVGEGT. The ends were cut back, 0 bases at V and 5 bases at J, with 8 bases in the middle. Measured with immunoSEQ multiplex PCR; TCRdb has only the in-frame clones, and not every one. The repertoire holds 170,000 or so clones, about 92% seen once, with 1.4% in the top ten. Sequenced sample: blood. The receptor comes from a man aged 25-40 years in good health. The chain combines TRBV6-2 or TRBV6-3 with TRBJ1-5, with D possibly TRBD1 on 6 matching bases. The CDR3 nucleotides are TGTGCCAGCAGTTACTCGGGGGCCTATCAGCCCCAGCATTTT. Protein sequence: CASSYSGAYQPQHF.